The 8 T cell receptor beta chains below were found in one sample sequenced in a study of PD-1 blockade in classical Hodgkin lymphoma (dated by TCRdb to 2018 to 2020). The intended sense of this specimen's time point label: newly diagnosed, previously untreated cHL patient sample. Using a Miltenyi CD4+ T cell isolation kit, CD4+ T cells were purified from thawed PBMCs through magnetic negative selection. Libraries were constructed by the immunoSEQ multiplex PCR assay. The source is immuneACCESS, and TCRdb retained only in-frame sequences with V and J called. Part of the clones is not carried over; for the studies checked, unresolved V genes explain less than half of this, and the remainder is unexplained. For this sample there are approximately 35,000 clones; approximately 90% appear just once. The ten largest clones take up about 0.22% of the sample. Specimen: CD4+ T cells from blood. These receptors were taken from a human donor with classical Hodgkin lymphoma.

The V call is TRBV6-1, the J call TRBJ1-1; 7 positions match TRBD1. Germline V gives CDR1 MNHNS, CDR2 SASEGT. The CDR3 sequence is 14 residues long. Trimming removed 1 base from V and 7 bases from J; junction bases left unmatched: 6. Here the CDR3 reads CASSEDRDSNEAFF. CDR3 DNA: TGTGCCAGCAGTGAAGACAGGGACAGCAATGAAGCTTTCTTT.

The J gene is TRBJ1-3, the V gene TRBV4-3, with 9 bases that match TRBD1. The CDR3 is 15 amino acids. In germline, CDR1 is LGHNA, CDR2 YSLEER. V lost 3 bases and J lost 1; bases outside the gene matches: 1. Written as DNA, the CDR3 is TGCGCCAGCAGCCAGGGGACAGGGTCTGGAAACACCATATATTTT. Translating it yields CASSQGTGSGNTIYF.

The rearrangement joins TRBV28 to TRBJ2-7; D remains unclear. Per the germline V gene, CDR1 is MDHEN and CDR2 is SYDVKM. Trimming took off 6 bases at V and 0 bases at J, with 12 bases between the two ends. The CDR3 is made up of 14 amino acids. CDR3 nucleotide sequence: TGTGCCAGCAGAACTAAAAGGCGCTCCTACGAGCAGTACTTC. Residues: CASRTKRRSYEQYF.

The gene calls are TRBV6-5 and TRBJ1-1; 8 nucleotides agree with TRBD1. CDR1 is MNHEY, CDR2 SVGAGI, per germline. Trimming at V came to 8 bases and at J to 6 bases, leaving 8 bases not matched to a gene. This CDR3 region has 13 residues. This chain's CDR3 is CASGQGSFSEAFF. DNA for the CDR3: TGTGCCAGCGGACAGGGAAGCTTTTCTGAAGCTTTCTTT.

The chain combines TRBV7-3 with TRBJ1-1; 7 bases align to TRBD1. With 4 bases clipped from V and 6 bases from J, the junction kept 5 bases outside the gene matches. The CDR3 extends over 13 amino acids. CDR1 and CDR2 (germline): SGHTA, FQGTGA. CDR3 DNA: TGTGCCAGCAGCTCTAACAGGGGCGCTGAAGCTTTCTTT. The encoded protein is CASSSNRGAEAFF.

This chain joins TRBV7-2 and TRBJ1-5, with 7 bases lining up with TRBD1. CDR3 length equals 15 residues. CDR1 is SGHTA and CDR2 is FQGNSA in the germline V gene. Unmatched junction bases numbered 4, after V lost 4 bases and J lost 1 base. CDR3 amino acids: CASSSQGKSNQPQHF. CDR3 nucleotides: TGTGCCAGCAGCTCACAGGGGAAGAGCAATCAGCCCCAGCATTTT.

V and J are TRBV27 and TRBJ1-1; D is possibly TRBD1 (5 bases). The CDR3 is 16 residues long. The germline V and J ends were trimmed by 4 bases and 2 bases, with 17 bases remaining between them. Germline V gene data show CDR1 as MNHEY and CDR2 as SMNVEV (reference sequence). In DNA form, the CDR3 reads TGTGCCAGCAGTTGGGGCCCCGGGCAGGGTAACACTGAAGCTTTCTTT. Its translation: CASSWGPGQGNTEAFF.

The chain has TRBV6-5 and TRBJ1-5, with TRBD1 as a possible D gene (5 bases). In germline, CDR1 is MNHEY, CDR2 SVGAGI. This CDR3 comprises 13 residues. The germline V and J ends were trimmed by 5 bases and 4 bases, with 9 bases remaining between them. The CDR3 DNA sequence: TGTGCCAGCAGTCCACAGGAGAATCAGCCCCAGCATTTT. Translation gives CASSPQENQPQHF.